This entry lists 11 T cell receptor beta chains sequenced from one sample in a study of shared clonotypes between healthy human individuals. Sequencing was performed with immunoSEQ multiplex PCR; in TCRdb, only in-frame clones are kept and a portion is missing. The sample lists about 600,000 clones, around 77% occurring once. The sample comprised PBMCs. The receptors stem from a woman between 40 and 50 years old in good health. Some clones in this sample may be carry-over from other donors' samples.

There are a few counts of this clone. A far larger clone is one base from this, pointing to a likely read error. The same CDR3 can be traced to other DNA sequences in this sample. The chain combines TRBV30 with TRBJ1-2; 8 bases are a match to TRBD1. Germline loops: CDR1 GTSNPN, CDR2 SVGIG (reference sequence). This CDR3 contains 14 residues. The CDR3 is CAWRRDRSNYCYTF. The CDR3 region has the DNA TGTGCCTGGAGACGGGACAGGAGTAACTATTGCTACACCTTC.

The V call is TRBV7-3, the J call TRBJ2-7, with D uncertain. The V and J ends lost 2 bases and 0 bases respectively, with 5 bases between them. In germline, CDR1 is SGHTA, CDR2 FQGTGA. The CDR3 loop spans 13 amino acids. In DNA form, the CDR3 reads TGTGCCAGCAGCTTAGGACCCTCCTACGAGCAGTACTTC. Protein: CASSLGPSYEQYF.

The chain joins TRBV9 to TRBJ1-1; 7 nucleotides match TRBD1. With V trimmed by 5 bases and J by 3 bases, 7 bases remained unmatched. The CDR3 sequence is 14 residues long. Looked up from germline, CDR1 is SGDLS and CDR2 is YYNGEE. In DNA form, the CDR3 reads TGTGCCAGCAGTGGGACAGCCTCGTACACTGAAGCTTTCTTT. It is translated as CASSGTASYTEAFF. The whole variable domain, filled in from reference TRBV9 and TRBJ1-1, reads DSGVTQTPKHLITATGQRVTLRCSPRSGDLSVYWYQQSLDQGLQFLIQYYNGEERAKGNILERFSAQQFPDLHSELNLSSLELGDSALYFCASSGTASYTEAFFGQGTRLTVV.

This clone has a handful of counts. The chain combines TRBV28 with TRBJ2-2; TRBD1 agrees at 10 bases. Losses at the gene ends were 6 bases for V and 6 bases for J; bases not matched to a gene: 4. CDR1 is MDHEN, CDR2 SYDVKM, per germline. The CDR3 runs to 14 residues. CDR3 nucleotides: TGTGCCAGCAGAAGACAGGGGGCGGCCGGGGAGCTGTTTTTT. The encoded protein is CASRRQGAAGELFF.

This clone was seen only a few times. Other DNA sequences in this sample translate to the same CDR3. The chain has TRBV30 and TRBJ1-2; D uncertain. Germline V gene data show CDR1 as GTSNPN and CDR2 as SVGIG (reference sequence). The length of the CDR3 is 13 residues. Trimming left V 2 bases short and J 5 bases short, with 12 bases between. The CDR3 bases are TGTGCCTGGAGTAAGGGAAGGGATTATGGCTACACCTTC. Protein: CAWSKGRDYGYTF.

V is TRBV5-6 and J is TRBJ2-7; the D gene is possibly TRBD2 (6 bases). The V end lost 2 bases, the J end lost 4 bases, and 10 bases lay between the germline ends. The CDR3 loop spans 13 amino acids. CDR1 is SGHDT and CDR2 is YYEEEE in the germline V gene. CDR3 sequence: CASSFAGPYEQYF. CDR3 sequence (DNA): TGTGCCAGCAGCTTCGCGGGGCCTTACGAGCAGTACTTC.

This clone has a single count. The chain employs TRBV28 and TRBJ2-4, with 8 positions matching TRBD2. CDR1 is MDHEN, CDR2 SYDVKM, per germline. Trimming at V came to 8 bases and at J to 14 bases, leaving 8 bases not matched to a gene. The length of the CDR3 is 11 residues. This chain's CDR3 is CASFGGTREYF. For the CDR3, the DNA is TGTGCCAGCTTTGGGGGGACTAGAGAGTACTTC.

The chain employs TRBV18 and TRBJ2-7; tentatively, D is TRBD1 or TRBD2 (6 bases each). Trimming cost V 3 bases and J 2 bases, with 14 bases left between them. Germline CDR1 reads KGHSH; CDR2 reads LQKENI. CDR3 length equals 15 residues. The CDR3 loop is CASSPPAGHPYEQYF. The CDR3 DNA reads as TGTGCCAGCTCACCTCCTGCGGGACACCCCTACGAGCAGTACTTC.

This clone occurred once. This chain uses TRBV18 with TRBJ2-7; the D gene is possibly TRBD2 (6 bases). CDR1 is KGHSH and CDR2 is LQKENI in the germline V gene. The CDR3 has 15 residues. The ends were cut back, 2 bases at V and 1 base at J, with 12 bases in the middle. The CDR3 spells CASSPYLAPSYEQYF. In nucleotides, the CDR3 is TGTGCCAGCTCACCATACCTAGCGCCTTCCTACGAGCAGTACTTC.

The chain has TRBV7-2 and TRBJ1-4, with D uncertain. Germline V lookup: CDR1 SGHTA, CDR2 FQGNSA. The ends were cut back, 1 base at V and 3 bases at J, with 9 bases in the middle. The CDR3 runs 15 residues. CDR3 DNA: TGTGCCAGCAGCTTAGTGGCGGGCCCTAATGAAAAACTGTTTTTT. Translation: CASSLVAGPNEKLFF.

The CDR3, as DNA: TGTGCCAGCAGCGTTAGCGGGAGCAGTGATGAGCAGTTCTTC. Translation: CASSVSGSSDEQFF. The chain joins TRBV9 to TRBJ2-1; 9 bases agree with TRBD2. The CDR3 totals 14 residues. V was clipped by 2 bases and J by 8 bases; unmatched bases: 5. Germline loops: CDR1 SGDLS, CDR2 YYNGEE.